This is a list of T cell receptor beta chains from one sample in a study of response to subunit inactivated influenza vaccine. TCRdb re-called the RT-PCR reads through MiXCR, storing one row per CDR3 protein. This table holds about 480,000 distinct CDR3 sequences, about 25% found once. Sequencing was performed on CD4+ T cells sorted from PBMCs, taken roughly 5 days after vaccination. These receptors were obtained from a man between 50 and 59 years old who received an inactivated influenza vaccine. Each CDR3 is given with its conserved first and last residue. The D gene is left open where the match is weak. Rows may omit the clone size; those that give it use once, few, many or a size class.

TGCAGTGCTAGAGGAGGAATTGATGAGCAGTTCTTC	CSARGGIDEQFF	few	TRBJ2-1	TRBV20-1	NA
TGTGCCAGCACCAGGGGATCCTACGAGCAGTACTTC	CASTRGSYEQYF	NA	TRBJ2-7	TRBV25-1	NA
TGTGCCAGCAGCTTCGCAAGACTAGCGGGATCTAAGAATGAGCAGTTCTTC	CASSFARLAGSKNEQFF	NA	TRBJ2-1	TRBV7-8	TRBD2
TGTGCCAGCAGCTGGACTAGTCCCTACGAGCAGTACTTC	CASSWTSPYEQYF	NA	TRBJ2-7	TRBV3-1	TRBD2
TGTGCCAGCAGCAGGGATTCGGGGAACAATCAGCCCCAGCATTTT	CASSRDSGNNQPQHF	few	TRBJ1-5	TRBV7-2	NA
TGCAGTGCTATCCGGACAGATTCCTACGAGCAGTACTTC	CSAIRTDSYEQYF	NA	TRBJ2-7	TRBV20-1	NA
TGTGCCAGCAGCCAAGATGGACAGGGAGGGTCACCCCTCCACTTT	CASSQDGQGGSPLHF	NA	TRBJ1-6	TRBV4-2	TRBD1
TGTGCCAGCAGCCGACAGGTCACTTCCACAGATACGCAGTATTTT	CASSRQVTSTDTQYF	NA	TRBJ2-3	TRBV13	NA
TGCGCCAGCAGCTTGGTACAGGGGGCTGGAAACACCATATATTTT	CASSLVQGAGNTIYF	many	TRBJ1-3	TRBV5-1	TRBD1
TGTGCCAGCAGTTTATATTTTGGGCGGAGCTCCTACGAGCAGTACTTC	CASSLYFGRSSYEQYF	few	TRBJ2-7	TRBV27	NA
TGTGCCAGCAGCACCGTGGGGACTAGCGGGACCACAGATACGCAGTATTTT	CASSTVGTSGTTDTQYF	few	TRBJ2-3	TRBV7-2	TRBD2
TGTGCCAGCAGCTGGAGGGGGACAAGAGATCAGTATGGCTACACCTTC	CASSWRGTRDQYGYTF	NA	TRBJ1-2	TRBV7-9	NA
TGCAGTGCCAGACTAGTTTTAAAATCCTACGAGCAGTACTTC	CSARLVLKSYEQYF	NA	TRBJ2-7	TRBV20-1	NA
TGTGCCAGCAGCTTACAGTCAGGACAGGGAGGCTACGAGCAGTACTTC	CASSLQSGQGGYEQYF	NA	TRBJ2-7	TRBV7-2	TRBD1
TGTGCCAGCAGTTACGAAACCCCGGGACCGAATCAGCCCCAGCATTTT	CASSYETPGPNQPQHF	few	TRBJ1-5	TRBV6-5	NA
TGTGCCAGTAGATTCGGCGGGGTAGCCGGGGAGCTGTTTTTT	CASRFGGVAGELFF	NA	TRBJ2-2	TRBV19	NA
TGTGCCAGCAGTTCACCCGGTATTCCCACCTATAATTCACCCCTCCACTTT	CASSSPGIPTYNSPLHF	NA	TRBJ1-6	TRBV28	NA
TGTGCCAGCACTACCTCAGGGGGCGCGTCCTACGAGCAGTACTTC	CASTTSGGASYEQYF	NA	TRBJ2-7	TRBV27	TRBD1
TGCGCCAGCAGCTCCTCCTTGGCGGGGACCACAGATACGCAGTATTTT	CASSSSLAGTTDTQYF	many	TRBJ2-3	TRBV5-1	NA
TGTGCCAGCAGTATTACAGGGTTGGAAAATGAGCAGTTCTTC	CASSITGLENEQFF	few	TRBJ2-1	TRBV27	NA
TGCGCCAGCAGCTTGGCGTCAGGGGTTTACTACGAGCAGTACTTC	CASSLASGVYYEQYF	few	TRBJ2-7	TRBV5-1	NA
TGTGCCAGCAGCCAAGCCTCGCCAGGGAACTACGAGCAGTACTTC	CASSQASPGNYEQYF	NA	TRBJ2-7	TRBV3-1	NA
TGTGCCAGCAGCTCCCTGGGATCTAGCACAGATACGCAGTATTTT	CASSSLGSSTDTQYF	NA	TRBJ2-3	TRBV7-2	NA
TGTGCCAGCAGTAGGGGACAGGGGAGCTCCTACAATGAGCAGTTCTTC	CASSRGQGSSYNEQFF	few	TRBJ2-1	TRBV6-1	TRBD1
TGTGCCAGCAGTTTAAACCTAGCGGGGGGGGTCTACAATGAGCAGTTCTTC	CASSLNLAGGVYNEQFF	few	TRBJ2-1	TRBV12-3/TRBV12-4	TRBD2
TGCAGTGCTAGGGAGGGCGGGAGCTCCTACGAGCAGTACTTC	CSAREGGSSYEQYF	NA	TRBJ2-7	TRBV20-1	TRBD2
TGTGCCAGCAGCGTAGGGGGGGGTAACAATGAGCAGTTCTTC	CASSVGGGNNEQFF	NA	TRBJ2-1	TRBV9	TRBD2
TGCAGTGCTGAGACCGCGAATACGCAGTATTTT	CSAETANTQYF	NA	TRBJ2-3	TRBV20-1	NA
TGCAGCGTTGGGACAGGGGGCTGGGAGACCCAGTACTTC	CSVGTGGWETQYF	few	TRBJ2-5	TRBV29-1	TRBD1
TGTGCCACCGGGACAGTACCCAGGCCCCAGCATTTT	CATGTVPRPQHF	NA	TRBJ1-5	TRBV12-3/TRBV12-4	TRBD1
TGCGCCAGCGCCACAGGGGTGGCTGGGGCCAACGTCCTGACTTTC	CASATGVAGANVLTF	NA	TRBJ2-6	TRBV5-1	TRBD1
TGCAGTGTTCGGATGGGGGGGTACCAAGAGACCCAGTACTTC	CSVRMGGYQETQYF	NA	TRBJ2-5	TRBV20-1	TRBD2
TGCGCCAGCAGCCAAGAACGGACTAGCACAGATACGCAGTATTTT	CASSQERTSTDTQYF	many	TRBJ2-3	TRBV4-3	NA
TGTGCCAGCAGTTTCTTATTCTTGGACTCCTACAATGAGCAGTTCTTC	CASSFLFLDSYNEQFF	NA	TRBJ2-1	TRBV12-3/TRBV12-4	NA
TGTGCTAGCAGCTTAGAGATCACGGAGACCCAGTACTTC	CASSLEITETQYF	few	TRBJ2-5	TRBV7-7	NA
TGTGCCAGCGGGGGTATTCCGGAGACCCAGTACTTC	CASGGIPETQYF	few	TRBJ2-5	TRBV25-1	NA
TGTGCCAGCAGTTCGTCAGCGGGAGATGCGCGTACGCAGTATTTT	CASSSSAGDARTQYF	many	TRBJ2-3	TRBV6-5	TRBD2
TGTGCCAGCAGTTACCCCGGGGACAGGGTGGCCCACAATGAGCAGTTCTTC	CASSYPGDRVAHNEQFF	few	TRBJ2-1	TRBV6-5	TRBD1
TGTGCCAGCAGCATAAGGACTAGCGTTGAGACCCAGTACTTC	CASSIRTSVETQYF	NA	TRBJ2-5	TRBV7-9	TRBD2
TGCGCCAGCAGCTTGGCGGGACCTGCCGGGGAGACCCAGTACTTC	CASSLAGPAGETQYF	NA	TRBJ2-5	TRBV5-1	NA
TGTGCCAGCAGCGTAGTTTTAGCCTCCTACAATGAGCAGTTCTTC	CASSVVLASYNEQFF	few	TRBJ2-1	TRBV9	NA
TGCAGTGCTAGAGATTTCCGAAACAGGGAAAAACTGTTTTTT	CSARDFRNREKLFF	NA	TRBJ1-4	TRBV20-1	NA
TGCGCCAGCAGCCAAGGGGTAGCGGGGTGGGAGACCCAGTACTTC	CASSQGVAGWETQYF	NA	TRBJ2-5	TRBV4-1	TRBD2
TGTGCCAGCAAACGAGATCAAAACTACAATGAGCAGTTCTTC	CASKRDQNYNEQFF	NA	TRBJ2-1	TRBV6-1	NA
TGCGCCAGCAGCTATGGGGGTTCTGGGGGCACAGATACGCAGTATTTT	CASSYGGSGGTDTQYF	many	TRBJ2-3	TRBV5-1	NA
TGTGCCAGCAGCCACGAGAATCTTCCCAAGCAGTACTTC	CASSHENLPKQYF	NA	TRBJ2-7	TRBV3-1	NA